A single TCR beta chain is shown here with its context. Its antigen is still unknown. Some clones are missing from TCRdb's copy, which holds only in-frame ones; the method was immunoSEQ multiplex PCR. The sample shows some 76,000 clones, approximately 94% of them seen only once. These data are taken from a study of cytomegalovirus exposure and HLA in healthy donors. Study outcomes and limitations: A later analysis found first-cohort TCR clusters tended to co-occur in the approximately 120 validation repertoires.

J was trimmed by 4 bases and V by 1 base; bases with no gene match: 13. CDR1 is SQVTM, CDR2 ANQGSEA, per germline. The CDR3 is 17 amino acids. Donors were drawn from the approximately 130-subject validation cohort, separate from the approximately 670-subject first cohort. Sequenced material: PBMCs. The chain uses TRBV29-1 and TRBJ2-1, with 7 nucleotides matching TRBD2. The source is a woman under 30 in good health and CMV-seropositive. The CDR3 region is CSVEGFAGTKGYNEQFF. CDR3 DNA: TGCAGCGTTGAAGGGTTTGCCGGGACTAAGGGTTACAATGAGCAGTTCTTC.